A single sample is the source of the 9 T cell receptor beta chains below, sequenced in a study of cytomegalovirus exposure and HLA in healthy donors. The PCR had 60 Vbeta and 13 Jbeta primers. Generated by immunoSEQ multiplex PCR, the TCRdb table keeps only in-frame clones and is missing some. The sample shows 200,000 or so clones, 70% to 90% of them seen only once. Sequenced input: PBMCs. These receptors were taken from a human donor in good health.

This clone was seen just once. The DNA of the CDR3 is TGTGCCACCGGGACAGAGAGAGGCTACGAGCAGTACTTC. Residues: CATGTERGYEQYF. The V and J genes are TRBV19 and TRBJ2-7, with 7 bases aligning to TRBD1. This CDR3 comprises 13 residues. Germline V CDR1 and CDR2: LNHDA, SQIVND (reference sequence). The junction had 9 bases not matched to a gene; V was cut back by 10 bases and J by 3 bases.

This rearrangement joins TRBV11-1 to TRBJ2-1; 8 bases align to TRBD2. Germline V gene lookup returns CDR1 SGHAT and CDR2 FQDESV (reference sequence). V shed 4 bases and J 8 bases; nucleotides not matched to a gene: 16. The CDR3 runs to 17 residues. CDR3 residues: CASSSRFSTSGRDEQFF. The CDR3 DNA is TGTGCCAGCAGCTCGCGTTTTTCTACTAGCGGAAGGGATGAGCAGTTCTTC.

CDR3 in amino acids: CASSQDGREAHNGDEQFF. The CDR3 region has the DNA TGCGCCAGCAGCCAAGATGGCAGAGAGGCCCACAACGGGGATGAGCAGTTCTTC. This sequence joins TRBV4-1 and TRBJ2-1, with D perhaps matching TRBD2 (5 bases). This CDR3 spans 18 amino acids. Germline V gene lookup returns CDR1 MGHRA and CDR2 YSYEKL. The ends were cut back, 0 bases at V and 8 bases at J, with 23 bases in the middle.

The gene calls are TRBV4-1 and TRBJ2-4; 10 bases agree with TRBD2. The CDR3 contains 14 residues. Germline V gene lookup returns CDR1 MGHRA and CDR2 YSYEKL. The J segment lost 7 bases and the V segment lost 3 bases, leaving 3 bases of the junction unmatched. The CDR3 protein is CASSHLAGVNIQYF. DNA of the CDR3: TGCGCCAGCAGCCACCTAGCGGGAGTCAACATTCAGTACTTC.

The CDR3 loop is CASTTGQSNSNYGYTF. CDR3 DNA sequence: TGTGCCAGCACCACCGGACAGAGTAATTCAAACTATGGCTACACCTTC. This sequence joins TRBV7-2 and TRBJ1-2; D might be TRBD1 (6 bases). The CDR3 runs 16 residues. Germline CDR1 reads SGHTA; CDR2 reads FQGNSA. With 7 bases removed from V and 2 bases from J, the gap between germline ends came to 20 bases.

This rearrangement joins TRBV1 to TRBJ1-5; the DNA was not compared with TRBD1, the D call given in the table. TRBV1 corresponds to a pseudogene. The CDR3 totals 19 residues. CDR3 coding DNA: TGCACCAGCAGCCAAGATCTTGACTCTGACAGGGGGCGAGGTCAGCCCCAGCATTTT. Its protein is CTSSQDLDSDRGRGQPQHF.

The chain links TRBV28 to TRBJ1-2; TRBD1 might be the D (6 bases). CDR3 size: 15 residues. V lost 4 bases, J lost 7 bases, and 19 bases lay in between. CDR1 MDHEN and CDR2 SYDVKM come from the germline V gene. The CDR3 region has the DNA TGTGCCAGCAGTTCCGGTTTGACGGGGGGCTTTGGCTACACCTTC. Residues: CASSSGLTGGFGYTF.

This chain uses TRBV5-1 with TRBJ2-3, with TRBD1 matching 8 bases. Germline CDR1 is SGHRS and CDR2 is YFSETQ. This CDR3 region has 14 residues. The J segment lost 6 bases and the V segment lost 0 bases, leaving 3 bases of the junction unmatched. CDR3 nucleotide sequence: TGCGCCAGCAGCTTGGGACAGGGGTCCGATACGCAGTATTTT. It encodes CASSLGQGSDTQYF. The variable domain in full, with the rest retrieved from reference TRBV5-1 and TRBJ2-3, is KAGVTQTPRYLIKTRGQQVTLSCSPISGHRSVSWYQQTPGQGLQFLFEYFSETQRNKGNFPGRFSGRQFSNSRSEMNVSTLELGDSALYLCASSLGQGSDTQYFGPGTRLTVL.

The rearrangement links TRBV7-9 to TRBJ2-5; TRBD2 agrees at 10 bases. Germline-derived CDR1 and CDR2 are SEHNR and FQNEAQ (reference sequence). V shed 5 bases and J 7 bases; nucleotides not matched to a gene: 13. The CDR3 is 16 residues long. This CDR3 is CASSPDVLAGHGTQYF. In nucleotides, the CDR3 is TGTGCCAGCAGCCCGGATGTACTAGCGGGACATGGGACCCAGTACTTC.